The present TCR beta chain was sequenced within a study of cytomegalovirus exposure and HLA in healthy donors. Broader study findings: TCR beta chains associated with HLA were, in a later analysis, more clonally expanded than equally common others.

The CDR3 is 17 amino acids. Germline loops: CDR1 SEHNR, CDR2 FQNEAQ (reference sequence). The V gene end was trimmed by 0 bases and the J gene end by 2 bases; junction bases not matched to a gene: 5. To note about this clone: Its specificity is unknown.

PCR primers comprised 60 Vbeta and 13 Jbeta primers. Produced via immunoSEQ multiplex PCR; TCRdb's table is partial and in-frame only. Of 90,000 to 100,000 clones listed, 65% to 85% are singletons. The chain uses TRBV7-9 and TRBJ2-3; 10 bases match TRBD1. The TCR sequence derives from a man in his forties or fifties in good health and CMV-seronegative. The sequencing sample was made of PBMCs. The DNA of the CDR3 is TGTGCCAGCAGCTTAGCCAGGACAGGGGGTAACACAGATACGCAGTATTTT. Its translation: CASSLARTGGNTDTQYF.